This T cell receptor (beta chain) is from a study of shared clonotypes between healthy human individuals (TCRdb year 2020). About the study as a whole: The cohort included a few men and a couple of women between 18 and 49 years of age. For each donor, CD4 naive and CD4 memory were each run on three plates, CD8 naive on two plates, and CD8 memory on one plate. To estimate repertoire size and how much clonotype sharing occurs between individuals, the study deeply sequenced the blood TCR repertoires of five healthy adults. To increase sequencing depth and limit assay-specific biases, TCR repertoire library preparation and sequencing were carried out by different laboratories using diverse techniques. Between about 0.9 and 10 billion PBMCs per donor were obtained by leukapheresis. Findings and caveats that apply to the study as a whole: Compared with non-shared clonotypes, the clonotypes found in all four sorted-subset donors had higher generation probabilities. Even with the large sequencing depth, rarefaction of the sorted-subset datasets indicated that sequencing was incomplete. Pairwise subsampling led to the expectation that sequencing depth would affect the degree of clonotype sharing among donors. Sharing across a few donors was observed for roughly 5% of naive CD4, over 3% of naive CD8, about 2.5% of memory CD4, and around 0.4% of memory CD8 clonotypes. Sampling was limited to blood, and TCR repertoires in tissue likely differ from TCR repertoires in blood. The genetic and exposure-history diversity represented was limited by the small number of donors. Larger estimated clonotype richness was generally found for naive subsets than for memory subsets.

V was cut back by 4 bases and J by 0 bases, leaving a gap of 16 bases between them. In the germline V gene, CDR1 corresponds to SGHDT and CDR2 to YYEEEE. The CDR3 goes from the cysteine to the phenylalanine over 17 residues. Only CDR3 DNA is held: 51 bases, read in frame from base 1. Turning to this clone: The antigen it recognizes is unknown. Base qualities are not at hand, and no much larger clone is one base apart.

The donors were healthy, HIV-negative adults with no recently reported acute infections or vaccinations. All donors were Caucasian adults living in Nashville, Tennessee, USA. CD4+ T cells were enriched by magnetic negative selection; naive cells were then positively selected on CD45RA, and the negative fraction formed the memory subset. After blood collection by leukapheresis, PBMCs were isolated using Ficoll-Histopaque density gradient centrifugation and then cryopreserved in the vapor phase of liquid nitrogen. Purity and quantity of every magnetically sorted T cell population were checked by analytical flow cytometry. From each sorted fraction, genomic DNA was isolated and quantified by UV absorbance on a Nanodrop 2000c. Using the deep immunoSEQ assay, multiplex PCR amplified TCR CDR3 regions from genomic DNA. For each cell subset, the extracted genomic DNA was distributed evenly across all wells of several immunoSEQ 96-well plates, and each plate served as one replicate. For sorted subsets, each replicate PCR was loaded with around 220 ng genomic DNA, equivalent to 25,000 to 35,000 T cell genomes. Purified libraries were measured with a Qubit 3.0 fluorometer, size-checked on a Bioanalyzer 2100, and measured again with the KAPA Library Quantification kit. A separate single-read 150-cycle Illumina NextSeq 550 flow cell was used to sequence each immunoSEQ 96-well plate. The original pipeline was this. The immunoSEQ output contained only junctional sequences without quality scores, so filtering could not match that applied to full-length reads. To assign V/J genes and CDR3, sequences were annotated using PyIR, a Python wrapper for IgBLAST v1.9, with IMGT germline references. Reads were filtered out if the reads had weak V/J assignments (E-value above 1e-6), no CDR3, stop codons, out-of-frame junctions, or ambiguous translated residues. V3J clonotypes were defined by identical inferred V gene, J gene, and CDR3 amino acid sequence. To compute the percentage overlap between repertoires, the number of shared unique clonotypes was divided by the size of the smaller repertoire. Richness of each repertoire was evaluated using RTK rarefaction, the Chao1 estimator, and Recon v2.1 estimates of unobserved clonotypes. OLGA was used to compute generation probabilities for all TCRbeta clonotypes that the gDNA method yielded from a few donors. TCRdb carries this immuneACCESS record with in-frame sequences only. Its versions omit some clonotypes, under half of them owing to an unresolved V gene in the studies checked, with the rest unexplained. That table gives V, J and clone size, and the DNA gave D and trimming. The sample table records a few million clones; roughly 93% of these occur just once. Under 0.45% of the sample comes from the top ten.

This sequence was found in a man younger than 35 in good health. Some clones in this sample may be carry-over from other donors' samples. This sequence uses TRBV5-6 and TRBJ2-2; the D gene is tentatively TRBD1 or TRBD2, each matching 5 bases. Sequenced material: naive CD4+ T cells from PBMCs. The sample's cell subset or site label, in plain terms: CD45RA+ positively selected. The CDR3 reads CASSRPGTATNTGELFF. The nucleotide sequence is TGTGCCAGCAGCCGACCGGGGACGGCGACGAACACCGGGGAGCTGTTTTTT.